Listed below are T cell receptor beta chains from one sample, sequenced in a study of blood T cell repertoires in COVID-19. The method was immunoSEQ multiplex PCR; TCRdb's version includes in-frame clones alone and lacks a portion of them. Of a few hundred thousand clones listed, roughly 85% are singletons. The material sequenced was peripheral blood. The receptors derive from a man aged 55 to 70 who had recovered from COVID-19. The CDR3 runs from the conserved cysteine through the conserved F or W. The order of the fields is CDR3 protein, CDR3 DNA, clone size, V gene, D gene, J gene. A D gene is named only where the DNA matches it firmly. Expanded clones get a size class; other rows say once, few or many, or leave the size out.

CDR3: CASSPPGQVNTGELFF; DNA: TGTGCCAGCTCACCTCCGGGACAGGTGAACACCGGGGAGCTGTTTTTT; size: -; V: TRBV18; D: TRBD1; J: TRBJ2-2
CDR3: CASSVVPGLNTGELFF; DNA: TGTGCCAGCAGCGTAGTACCGGGACTTAACACCGGGGAGCTGTTTTTT; size: -; V: TRBV9; D: -; J: TRBJ2-2
CDR3: CASSAQGAGGYTF; DNA: TGTGCCAGCAGCGCACAGGGGGCGGGTGGCTACACCTTC; size: -; V: TRBV7-9; D: TRBD1; J: TRBJ1-2
CDR3: CASSLDSARDTQYF; DNA: TGCGCCAGCAGCTTGGACTCCGCCCGAGATACGCAGTATTTT; size: -; V: TRBV5-1; D: -; J: TRBJ2-3
CDR3: CASSTSGRASSEQFF; DNA: TGTGCCAGCAGCACTAGCGGGAGGGCCTCAAGTGAGCAGTTCTTC; size: few; V: TRBV7-9; D: TRBD2; J: TRBJ2-1
CDR3: CASSQSTLLSGNTIYF; DNA: TGTGCCAGCAGCCAGAGCACTCTTTTATCTGGAAACACCATATATTTT; size: -; V: TRBV3-1/TRBV3-2; D: -; J: TRBJ1-3
CDR3: CASSKGRGLQETQYF; DNA: TGTGCCAGCAGCAAGGGCCGGGGACTCCAAGAGACCCAGTACTTC; size: -; V: TRBV13; D: -; J: TRBJ2-5
CDR3: CAWNSEGVLPDTQYF; DNA: TGTGCCTGGAACTCCGAGGGAGTTTTGCCAGATACGCAGTATTTT; size: -; V: TRBV30; D: -; J: TRBJ2-3
CDR3: CARTGQGLSETQYF; DNA: TGCGCCAGGACGGGACAGGGCTTGTCCGAGACCCAGTACTTC; size: -; V: TRBV5-1; D: TRBD1; J: TRBJ2-5
CDR3: CASSTGTYEQYF; DNA: TGTGCCAGCAGTACCGGGACCTACGAGCAGTACTTC; size: few; V: TRBV7-8; D: -; J: TRBJ2-7
CDR3: CATSRGTGTGVDNQPQHF; DNA: TGTGCCACCAGCAGAGGCACGGGGACAGGGGTAGACAATCAGCCCCAGCATTTT; size: -; V: TRBV15; D: TRBD1; J: TRBJ1-5
CDR3: CATLNEQATGVGYTF; DNA: TGTGCCACCCTGAATGAACAGGCCACAGGTGTCGGCTACACCTTC; size: -; V: TRBV10-3; D: -; J: TRBJ1-2
CDR3: CAWSYLQGRETQYF; DNA: TGTGCCTGGAGTTATCTACAGGGCCGGGAGACCCAGTACTTC; size: -; V: TRBV30; D: -; J: TRBJ2-5
CDR3: CASSLTTGVSLDGYTF; DNA: TGCGCCAGCAGCTTGACAACAGGGGTAAGCCTCGATGGCTACACCTTC; size: -; V: TRBV5-1; D: TRBD1; J: TRBJ1-2
CDR3: CASSYKGAREKLFF; DNA: TGTGCCAGCAGTTACAAGGGGGCGCGAGAAAAACTGTTTTTT; size: few; V: TRBV6-5; D: TRBD1; J: TRBJ1-4
CDR3: CASSVLGGMSGNTIYF; DNA: TGTGCCAGTAGTGTCCTCGGGGGGATGTCTGGAAACACCATATATTTT; size: -; V: TRBV19; D: -; J: TRBJ1-3
CDR3: CASSSLGGIGELFF; DNA: TGTGCCAGCAGCTCCTTAGGCGGAATCGGGGAGCTGTTTTTT; size: once; V: TRBV7-2; D: -; J: TRBJ2-2
CDR3: CASSESRQGLNSPLHF; DNA: TGTGCCAGCAGTGAAAGTCGCCAGGGCCTTAATTCACCCCTCCACTTT; size: -; V: TRBV6-1; D: -; J: TRBJ1-6
CDR3: CASSPWGVYNEQFF; DNA: TGCGCCAGCAGCCCCTGGGGGGTCTACAATGAGCAGTTCTTC; size: -; V: TRBV5-1; D: -; J: TRBJ2-1
CDR3: CASSSGGTGRGYTF; DNA: TGTGCCAGCAGTTCCGGAGGGACAGGACGGGGCTACACCTTC; size: many; V: TRBV11-2; D: TRBD1; J: TRBJ1-2
CDR3: CASRGGYGYTF; DNA: TGTGCCAGCAGGGGGGGCTATGGCTACACCTTC; size: -; V: TRBV2; D: -; J: TRBJ1-2
CDR3: CASAAILQGFGYTF; DNA: TGTGCCAGCGCAGCAATCCTACAGGGATTCGGCTACACCTTC; size: -; V: TRBV5-6; D: -; J: TRBJ1-2
CDR3: CASSERGGLPIYF; DNA: TGTGCCAGCAGTGAACGGGGAGGGCTCCCCATATATTTT; size: -; V: TRBV6-1; D: -; J: TRBJ1-3
CDR3: CATRGGPYEQYF; DNA: TGTGCCACCCGGGGGGGCCCCTACGAGCAGTACTTC; size: -; V: TRBV10-3; D: TRBD2; J: TRBJ2-7
CDR3: CASRSPGVGSGTDTQYF; DNA: TGTGCCAGCAGGTCGCCCGGGGTAGGGTCGGGTACAGATACGCAGTATTTT; size: -; V: TRBV11-2; D: -; J: TRBJ2-3
CDR3: CASSYGGGTNEKLFF; DNA: TGTGCCAGCAGTTACGGGGGGGGGACTAATGAAAAACTGTTTTTT; size: -; V: TRBV2; D: -; J: TRBJ1-4
CDR3: CASRDIGGYDGYTF; DNA: TGTGCCAGCAGGGATATTGGGGGGTACGATGGCTACACCTTC; size: few; V: TRBV6-5; D: -; J: TRBJ1-2
CDR3: CASSRGQGTNQPQHF; DNA: TGTGCCAGCAGCCGAGGACAGGGGACAAATCAGCCCCAGCATTTT; size: -; V: TRBV11-1; D: TRBD1; J: TRBJ1-5
CDR3: CASSLLGGSGYEQYF; DNA: TGTGCCAGCAGCTTACTTGGCGGGAGTGGGTACGAGCAGTACTTC; size: -; V: TRBV7-9; D: TRBD2; J: TRBJ2-7
CDR3: CASSALGHRTANEQFF; DNA: TGTGCCAGCAGTGCCTTGGGACATCGGACGGCAAATGAGCAGTTCTTC; size: -; V: TRBV6-1; D: -; J: TRBJ2-1
CDR3: CASSLPRSSGNTIYF; DNA: TGTGCCAGCAGTTTACCGAGGTCGTCTGGAAACACCATATATTTT; size: -; V: TRBV28; D: -; J: TRBJ1-3
CDR3: CASSLGDSSNQPQHF; DNA: TGTGCCAGCAGCTTAGGGGACAGTTCCAATCAGCCCCAGCATTTT; size: -; V: TRBV11-2; D: TRBD1; J: TRBJ1-5
CDR3: CASSPRDKGASSNQPQHF; DNA: TGTGCCAGCAGCCCCCGCGACAAGGGGGCATCGAGCAATCAGCCCCAGCATTTT; size: -; V: TRBV4-2; D: TRBD1; J: TRBJ1-5
CDR3: CATSRDRGGEKLFF; DNA: TGTGCCACCAGCAGGGACAGGGGAGGTGAAAAACTGTTTTTT; size: -; V: TRBV15; D: TRBD1; J: TRBJ1-4
CDR3: CASSLQGLPGNTIYF; DNA: TGTGCCAGCAGCTTGCAGGGGTTACCTGGAAACACCATATATTTT; size: -; V: TRBV7-9; D: -; J: TRBJ1-3
CDR3: CASSGQRGGGNQPQHF; DNA: TGTGCCAGCAGTGGCCAAAGGGGTGGGGGCAATCAGCCCCAGCATTTT; size: -; V: TRBV6-1; D: -; J: TRBJ1-5
CDR3: CASGGGQHSGNTIYF; DNA: TGTGCTAGTGGCGGCGGACAGCACTCTGGAAACACCATATATTTT; size: -; V: TRBV12-5; D: -; J: TRBJ1-3
CDR3: CASTLGGDTEAFF; DNA: TGTGCCAGTACCTTAGGGGGGGACACTGAAGCTTTCTTT; size: -; V: TRBV19; D: -; J: TRBJ1-1
CDR3: CASSSGLALRTGELFF; DNA: TGTGCCAGCAGTTCGGGACTAGCGCTGCGGACCGGGGAGCTGTTTTTT; size: -; V: TRBV27; D: TRBD2; J: TRBJ2-2
CDR3: CASREQGGGSPLHF; DNA: TGTGCCAGCAGGGAACAGGGGGGTGGATCACCCCTCCACTTT; size: -; V: TRBV2; D: TRBD1; J: TRBJ1-6
CDR3: CASSLTLQGTTYEQYF; DNA: TGTGCCAGTAGTCTAACCCTACAGGGAACTACCTACGAGCAGTACTTC; size: -; V: TRBV19; D: -; J: TRBJ2-7
CDR3: CASSLHPTGGYNSPLHF; DNA: TGTGCCAGCAGCCTCCACCCGACAGGGGGCTATAATTCACCCCTCCACTTT; size: few; V: TRBV3-1/TRBV3-2; D: TRBD1; J: TRBJ1-6
CDR3: CASSQDFGTGYTDTQYF; DNA: TGTGCCAGCAGCCAAGATTTTGGGACAGGGTACACAGATACGCAGTATTTT; size: -; V: TRBV3-1/TRBV3-2; D: TRBD1; J: TRBJ2-3
CDR3: CASRSGTSGTSPEQYF; DNA: TGTGCCAGCAGGTCCGGAACTAGCGGGACCAGTCCCGAGCAGTACTTC; size: -; V: TRBV2; D: TRBD2; J: TRBJ2-7
CDR3: CASSLTRGPGGYTF; DNA: TGTGCCAGCAGTTTAACCAGGGGGCCAGGTGGCTACACCTTC; size: -; V: TRBV28; D: TRBD1; J: TRBJ1-2
CDR3: CASSWWTSDEQFF; DNA: TGCGCCAGCAGCTGGTGGACTAGCGATGAGCAGTTCTTC; size: few; V: TRBV5-1; D: TRBD2; J: TRBJ2-1
CDR3: CASRIGGVTEAFF; DNA: TGTGCCAGCAGGATCGGAGGGGTGACTGAAGCTTTCTTT; size: -; V: TRBV12-3/TRBV12-4; D: -; J: TRBJ1-1
CDR3: CASRGAQGGAYNEQFF; DNA: TGCGCCAGCAGGGGGGCTCAGGGAGGGGCCTATAATGAGCAGTTCTTC; size: -; V: TRBV4-1; D: -; J: TRBJ2-1
CDR3: CASSRGLDGYTF; DNA: TGTGCCAGCAGTCGAGGCCTGGATGGCTACACCTTC; size: -; V: TRBV27; D: -; J: TRBJ1-2
CDR3: CSARVNTEAFF; DNA: TGCAGTGCTAGAGTAAACACTGAAGCTTTCTTT; size: -; V: TRBV20-1; D: -; J: TRBJ1-1
CDR3: CASSEWRGGGREQYF; DNA: TGTGCCAGCAGTGAATGGCGGGGTGGGGGTCGCGAGCAGTACTTC; size: few; V: TRBV2; D: -; J: TRBJ2-7
CDR3: CASSSGGSSNQPQHF; DNA: TGTGCCAGCAGTTCAGGGGGCAGCAGCAATCAGCCCCAGCATTTT; size: -; V: TRBV27; D: TRBD1; J: TRBJ1-5
CDR3: CASRRTISGNTIYF; DNA: TGTGCCAGCAGGAGAACGATCTCTGGAAACACCATATATTTT; size: few; V: TRBV6-5; D: -; J: TRBJ1-3
CDR3: CASSYAPVTDAGELFF; DNA: TGTGCCAGCAGTTACGCGCCGGTGACAGATGCCGGGGAGCTGTTTTTT; size: -; V: TRBV6-5; D: -; J: TRBJ2-2
CDR3: CAWSVLPRVGEQYF; DNA: TGTGCCTGGAGTGTACTTCCCAGGGTAGGCGAGCAGTACTTC; size: -; V: TRBV30; D: -; J: TRBJ2-7
CDR3: CASSTRTSGNPYEQYF; DNA: TGTGCCAGCAGCACTCGGACTAGCGGGAATCCCTACGAGCAGTACTTC; size: -; V: TRBV7-2; D: TRBD2; J: TRBJ2-7
CDR3: CASSLDRTEQYF; DNA: TGTGCCAGCAGTCTCGACAGAACCGAGCAGTACTTC; size: once; V: TRBV6-5; D: -; J: TRBJ2-7